These T cell receptor beta chains were read from a single sample in a study of OX40 agonist ivuxolimab in advanced cancers. Clones were read by immunoSEQ multiplex PCR, and TCRdb kept only the in-frame ones, dropping some. The sample has about 21,000 clones, 65% to 90% seen once. This material consisted of CD4+ or CD8+ T cells sorted from blood, taken in a trial of the OX40 agonist ivuxolimab. The receptor set was obtained from an adult with an advanced solid tumor such as melanoma, head and neck, liver or kidney cancer. Both conserved end residues are part of each CDR3. D genes are given only for firm matches. Clone size is not always given. Where it is, it says once, few, many or a class for expanded clones.

clone_size	j_call	v_call	d_call	cdr3_aa	cdr3_nt
-	TRBJ1-4	TRBV18	-	CASSVSVNEKLFF	TGTGCCAGCTCAGTGAGCGTCAATGAAAAACTGTTTTTT
-	TRBJ1-2	TRBV2	TRBD1	CASSERTGASGYTF	TGTGCCAGCAGTGAACGGACAGGGGCCTCTGGCTACACCTTC
-	TRBJ1-3	TRBV18	TRBD1	CASSPLGTGLSGNTIYF	TGTGCCAGCTCACCACTTGGGACAGGCCTCTCTGGAAACACCATATATTTT
-	TRBJ2-3	TRBV19	-	CASSLRGVFTDTQYF	TGTGCCAGTAGCCTCCGCGGGGTTTTCACAGATACGCAGTATTTT
-	TRBJ2-4	TRBV19	TRBD1	CASSIGTGQRGNIQYF	TGTGCCAGTAGTATTGGGACAGGGCAGAGGGGGAACATTCAGTACTTC
few	TRBJ1-1	TRBV7-3	-	CASSTYKNTEAFF	TGTGCCAGCAGCACCTACAAGAACACTGAAGCTTTCTTT
-	TRBJ2-3	TRBV9	TRBD2	CASSEIPFGAGGTDTQYF	TGTGCCAGCAGCGAGATCCCCTTTGGGGCGGGGGGCACAGATACGCAGTATTTT
-	TRBJ2-3	TRBV7-8	-	CASSLEWRGGDTQYF	TGTGCCAGCAGCTTAGAGTGGCGGGGAGGAGATACGCAGTATTTT
-	TRBJ2-5	TRBV7-2	-	CASSLVPRRGAQETQYF	TGTGCCAGCAGCTTAGTCCCCAGGAGGGGAGCCCAGGAGACCCAGTACTTC
-	TRBJ2-3	TRBV19	-	CASSDPRGVNTDTQYF	TGTGCCAGTAGTGACCCCAGGGGAGTTAACACAGATACGCAGTATTTT
-	TRBJ1-2	TRBV6-5	-	CASSPRTAGGYGYTF	TGTGCCAGCAGCCCTAGGACAGCCGGTGGCTATGGCTACACCTTC
-	TRBJ2-7	TRBV9	TRBD1	CASSVGQGAYEQYF	TGTGCCAGCAGCGTGGGACAGGGGGCCTACGAGCAGTACTTC
once	TRBJ1-3	TRBV29-1	-	CSVEKDLQRNTIYF	TGCAGCGTTGAGAAGGACCTTCAGAGGAACACCATATATTTT
-	TRBJ2-7	TRBV9	-	CASSVGGSGKIGAEQYF	TGTGCCAGCAGCGTAGGCGGTAGCGGAAAGATCGGAGCCGAGCAGTACTTC
-	TRBJ2-3	TRBV5-4	TRBD2	CASSSPSGGEGGTQYF	TGTGCCAGCAGCTCCCCTAGCGGGGGGGAGGGGGGTACGCAGTATTTT
-	TRBJ2-1	TRBV27	-	CASSPSVIGSYNEQFF	TGTGCCAGCAGTCCCTCCGTGATCGGATCCTACAATGAGCAGTTCTTC
-	TRBJ2-2	TRBV6-1	-	CASSGTVTGELFF	TGTGCCAGCAGTGGGACAGTCACCGGGGAGCTGTTTTTT
-	TRBJ2-3	TRBV10-3	TRBD2	CAISESKREGRDTQYF	TGTGCCATCAGTGAGTCGAAGAGGGAGGGCCGCGATACGCAGTATTTT
-	TRBJ2-6	TRBV10-3	TRBD2	CAISGGYGANVLTF	TGTGCCATCAGCGGGGGGTACGGGGCCAACGTCCTGACTTTC
-	TRBJ2-7	TRBV9	-	CASSVDPTGSEQYF	TGTGCCAGCAGCGTAGACCCCACAGGGTCCGAGCAGTACTTC
-	TRBJ2-3	TRBV9	-	CASTKQGRGGDTQYF	TGTGCCAGCACAAAGCAGGGCAGGGGGGGAGATACGCAGTATTTT
-	TRBJ2-1	TRBV29-1	-	CSGGSRGNYNEQFF	TGCAGCGGGGGGTCTCGCGGAAACTACAATGAGCAGTTCTTC
-	TRBJ1-1	TRBV10-1	-	CASSEGGQNTEAFF	TGCGCCAGCAGTGAGGGGGGACAGAACACTGAAGCTTTCTTT
-	TRBJ2-7	TRBV6-1	-	CASSEGWVQGYEQYF	TGTGCCAGCAGTGAGGGGTGGGTCCAGGGCTACGAGCAGTACTTC
-	TRBJ1-5	TRBV4-1	-	CASSPMDGNQPQHF	TGCGCCAGCAGCCCTATGGACGGGAATCAGCCCCAGCATTTT
-	TRBJ2-7	TRBV6-5	TRBD2	CASRITAGGSYEQYF	TGTGCCAGCAGAATAACTGCGGGGGGTTCCTACGAGCAGTACTTC
-	TRBJ1-1	TRBV5-1	-	CASSLAVGVNTEAFF	TGCGCCAGCAGCTTGGCCGTTGGGGTGAACACTGAAGCTTTCTTT
-	TRBJ2-5	TRBV9	TRBD1	CASSAQGARTQYF	TGTGCCAGCAGCGCACAGGGGGCTCGGACCCAGTACTTC
-	TRBJ2-7	TRBV10-3	TRBD2	CAISDLVAGDGSYEQYF	TGTGCCATCAGTGATTTGGTAGCGGGAGACGGCTCCTACGAGCAGTACTTC
-	TRBJ2-1	TRBV11-2	TRBD2	CASSLEGLAGAGGEQFF	TGTGCCAGCAGCTTAGAGGGACTAGCGGGGGCCGGGGGTGAGCAGTTCTTC
-	TRBJ2-5	TRBV29-1	TRBD1	CSVEGAQGAWETQYF	TGCAGCGTTGAAGGTGCCCAGGGGGCCTGGGAGACCCAGTACTTC